This entry describes one T cell receptor (beta chain). The data derive from a study of blood T cells in healthy people across ages. Through a sample-barcoded 5' primer and a J-beta primer mix, a second PCR was run for roughly 6 to 11 cycles. One entry per CDR3 protein, called by TCRdb with MiXCR from the 5' RACE reads. Of over 950,000 distinct CDR3 sequences in the sample, 35% to 45% were seen once. Germline-derived CDR1 and CDR2 are LGHNA and YNFKEQ. Unmatched junction bases numbered 8, after V lost 1 base and J lost 6 bases. This CDR3 comprises 15 residues. The sequenced material came from blood. This receptor was identified in a man aged 18 to 30 in good health. V gene TRBV4-2 combines with J gene TRBJ2-7; 8 bases match TRBD2. DNA of the CDR3: TGTGCCAGCAGCCAAGGCGGGGGGCCCCTCACCGAGCAGTACTTC. Amino acid sequence: CASSQGGGPLTEQYF.